Shown below are 23 T cell receptor beta chains from a single sample sequenced in a study of blood T cell repertoires in COVID-19. The repertoire was sequenced with immunoSEQ multiplex PCR; TCRdb's copy has only in-frame clones and lacks some. The table has under 200,000 clones, around 80% seen once. The sequenced sample consisted of peripheral blood. These receptor sequences come from an older woman with acute or convalescent COVID-19.

CDR3 sequence: CASTPPGGRAGELFF. In DNA form, the CDR3 reads TGTGCCAGCACCCCTCCGGGGGGTCGCGCCGGGGAGCTGTTTTTT. The chain uses TRBV6-1 and TRBJ2-2; 7 positions match TRBD2. This CDR3 comprises 15 residues. Germline CDR1 and CDR2: MNHNS and SASEGT. The trim removed 7 bases at V and 6 bases at J, leaving 11 bases unmatched.

This chain links TRBV7-6 with TRBJ2-3; 11 bases are shared with TRBD1. The CDR3 has 17 residues. With V trimmed by 3 bases and J by 2 bases, 7 bases remained unmatched. The germline CDR1 and CDR2 sequences are SGHVS and FNYEAQ. The CDR3 DNA reads as TGTGCCAGCAGCTTTGGACAGGGGGCCATATCCACAGATACGCAGTATTTT. As protein: CASSFGQGAISTDTQYF.

On this clone: The sample holds other DNA sequences that translate to the same CDR3. The CDR3 sequence is CASSPRDRGNYGYTF. DNA for the CDR3: TGTGCCAGCAGCCCAAGGGACAGGGGAAACTATGGCTACACCTTC. The chain recombines TRBV9 with TRBJ1-2, with 10 bases lining up with TRBD1. V shed 4 bases and J 2 bases; nucleotides not matched to a gene: 5. This CDR3 has 15 residues. Germline V gives CDR1 SGDLS, CDR2 YYNGEE.

The gene calls are TRBV4-2 and TRBJ2-2; 10 nucleotides line up with TRBD1. Germline V gene data show CDR1 as LGHNA and CDR2 as YNFKEQ. V dropped 1 base and J dropped 6; count of bases not matched to a gene: 11. The CDR3 has 18 residues. The CDR3 nucleotides are TGTGCCAGCAGCCAAGTAACAATAAGACAGGGGGCATCCGGGGAGCTGTTTTTT. Translating it yields CASSQVTIRQGASGELFF.

The genes are TRBV5-6 and TRBJ2-3, with D possibly being TRBD1 (5 bases). The germline V gene has CDR1 SGHDT and CDR2 YYEEEE. Trimming cost V 0 bases and J 1 base, with 9 bases left between them. The CDR3 length is 15 residues. The CDR3 DNA is TGTGCCAGCAGCTTGGGGCCCAGGGGCACAGATACGCAGTATTTT. Encoded protein: CASSLGPRGTDTQYF.

CDR3 sequence (DNA): TGCGCCAGCAGCCAAGATACGGACAGTGCAGGAGCTTTCTTT. Its translation is CASSQDTDSAGAFF. This chain connects TRBV4-3 to TRBJ1-1; D is possibly TRBD1 (6 bases). V was clipped by 0 bases and J by 10 bases, with 15 bases between them. The length of the CDR3 is 14 residues. From germline, CDR1 is LGHNA and CDR2 YSLEER.

The chain employs TRBV18 and TRBJ2-7, with D perhaps matching TRBD2 (6 bases). Germline V gene data show CDR1 as KGHSH and CDR2 as LQKENI. The CDR3 runs 13 residues. Trimming removed 2 bases from V and 2 bases from J, with 7 bases in between. CDR3 residues: CASSPGGPYEQYF. The CDR3 DNA reads as TGTGCCAGCTCACCAGGAGGGCCCTACGAGCAGTACTTC.

V is TRBV19 and J is TRBJ1-1; TRBD1 is a possible D gene (6 bases). In germline, CDR1 is LNHDA, CDR2 SQIVND (reference sequence). The CDR3 contains 11 residues. Trimming took 6 bases from V and 7 from J, leaving 9 bases between them. The CDR3: CASRRQDEAFF. The CDR3 DNA reads TGTGCCAGTAGAAGACAGGATGAAGCTTTCTTT.

The gene calls are TRBV18 and TRBJ2-5; 10 bases agree with TRBD2. V trimming: 3 bases; J trimming: 5 bases; junction bases outside the gene matches: 12. There are 17 residues in the CDR3. Germline values: CDR1 KGHSH, CDR2 LQKENI. As DNA, the CDR3 is TGTGCCAGCTCACCTCTCCTCAGCGGGGGGGCGAGTGAGACCCAGTACTTC. Translated, it gives CASSPLLSGGASETQYF.

The CDR3 spells CASSLSGAGIETQYF. Written as DNA, the CDR3 is TGCGCCAGCAGCTTAAGCGGCGCAGGCATAGAGACCCAGTACTTC. The chain uses TRBV5-1 and TRBJ2-5, with D tentatively TRBD2 (5 bases). The CDR3 runs to 15 residues. Trimming left V 2 bases short and J 4 bases short, with 15 bases between. Germline V gene sequence: CDR1 SGHRS, CDR2 YFSETQ.

This clone was seen once. J is TRBJ1-2 and V is TRBV19; no firm D call. Germline CDR1 LNHDA, CDR2 SQIVND (reference sequence). The CDR3 loop spans 11 amino acids. V shed 10 bases and J shed 0 bases, with 6 bases lying between them. CDR3 region: CATFANYGYTF. In DNA form, the CDR3 reads TGTGCCACCTTCGCTAACTATGGCTACACCTTC.

The CDR3 sequence: CASTAGSTDTQYF. DNA for the CDR3: TGTGCCAGCACGGCAGGGAGCACAGATACGCAGTATTTT. The rearrangement joins TRBV12-3 or TRBV12-4 to TRBJ2-3, with D possibly being TRBD1 (5 bases). The ends were cut back, 7 bases at V and 0 bases at J, with 8 bases in the middle. The CDR3 covers 13 residues.

As DNA, the CDR3 is TGCGCCAGCAGCTTCCACCCAGGGGCAGGGTACGAGCAGTACTTC. It encodes CASSFHPGAGYEQYF. This chain connects TRBV5-1 to TRBJ2-7, with a tentative D call TRBD1 (6 bases). Per germline, CDR1 SGHRS and CDR2 YFSETQ. The CDR3 contains 15 residues. The ends were cut back, 2 bases at V and 4 bases at J, with 16 bases in the middle.

The CDR3 protein is CASSSGQVGNTEAFF. As DNA, the CDR3 is TGTGCCAGCAGCTCGGGACAGGTTGGGAACACTGAAGCTTTCTTT. V is TRBV28 and J is TRBJ1-1, with TRBD1 matching over 8 bases. CDR1 and CDR2 from the germline V gene are MDHEN and SYDVKM. With V trimmed by 6 bases and J by 1 base, 7 bases remained unmatched. The CDR3 loop spans 15 amino acids.

J is TRBJ2-7 and V is TRBV2; 7 positions agree with TRBD2. The CDR3 is 14 amino acids. In germline, CDR1 is SNHLY, CDR2 FYNNEI. The V gene end was trimmed by 4 bases and the J gene end by 0 bases; junction bases not matched to a gene: 3. The CDR3 DNA reads TGTGCCAGCAGTGGGGGGGGAAGCTCCTACGAGCAGTACTTC. It specifies CASSGGGSSYEQYF.

The V gene is TRBV2, the J gene TRBJ2-5, with 10 bases matching TRBD2. Germline V gives CDR1 SNHLY, CDR2 FYNNEI. The CDR3 is 14 amino acids. V dropped 4 bases and J dropped 5; count of bases not matched to a gene: 4. CDR3 in amino acids: CASSVFSGGETQYF. The CDR3 nucleotides are TGTGCCAGCAGTGTGTTTAGCGGGGGGGAGACCCAGTACTTC.

Only a few counts were recorded for this clone. The V gene is TRBV30, the J gene TRBJ1-1, with 8 nucleotides matching TRBD1. CDR3 length equals 14 residues. CDR1 and CDR2 (germline): GTSNPN, SVGIG (reference sequence). V was clipped by 0 bases and J by 1 base; unmatched bases: 1. DNA of the CDR3: TGTGCCTGGAGTGTGGGGACAGGGAACACTGAAGCTTTCTTT. It encodes CAWSVGTGNTEAFF.

V and J are TRBV5-5 and TRBJ1-5; TRBD1 might be the D (6 bases). CDR3 length equals 15 residues. Germline CDR1 SGHKS, CDR2 YYEKEE (reference sequence). Trimming stripped 0 bases from V and 3 bases from J, with 10 bases between. The CDR3 reads CASSLVGGNNQPQHF. CDR3 coding DNA: TGTGCCAGCAGCTTGGTTGGGGGCAACAATCAGCCCCAGCATTTT.

This chain links TRBV4-3 with TRBJ2-3; no clear D gene. V gave up 2 bases and J gave up 6 bases, with 9 bases separating them. This CDR3 has 13 amino acids. Germline-derived CDR1 and CDR2 are LGHNA and YSLEER. DNA for the CDR3: TGCGCCAGCAGCCAAACCGAGGCGGATACGCAGTATTTT. Protein sequence: CASSQTEADTQYF.

The rearrangement uses TRBV18 and TRBJ2-3, with 7 positions matching TRBD1. Germline V gene sequence: CDR1 KGHSH, CDR2 LQKENI. With 4 bases clipped from V and 11 bases from J, the junction kept 12 bases outside the gene matches. CDR3 length equals 14 residues. CDR3 bases: TGTGCCAGCTCACAATCCGGGACAGAGGAGGTGCAGTATTTT. Translated: CASSQSGTEEVQYF.

This clone was found a few times. The rearrangement joins TRBV19 to TRBJ1-4, with 7 bases aligning to TRBD1. Germline V gene data show CDR1 as LNHDA and CDR2 as SQIVND (reference sequence). The junction had 9 bases not matched to a gene; V was cut back by 7 bases and J by 10 bases. There are 13 residues in the CDR3. Written as DNA, the CDR3 is TGTGCCAGTACCCGGGACAGCGGTAGAAAACTGTTTTTT. Translated, it gives CASTRDSGRKLFF.

The chain couples TRBV2 to TRBJ2-2; D is unresolved. The CDR3 is made up of 16 amino acids. Trimming shortened V by 6 bases and J by 0 bases, and 14 bases separated the two germline ends. Per the germline V gene, CDR1 is SNHLY and CDR2 is FYNNEI. CDR3 loop: CASRGREASNTGELFF. CDR3 coding DNA: TGTGCCAGCAGGGGTAGAGAGGCTTCGAACACCGGGGAGCTGTTTTTT.

The V gene is TRBV2, the J gene TRBJ1-3; 7 bases align to TRBD1. Germline lookup yields CDR1 SNHLY and CDR2 FYNNEI. V dropped 9 bases and J dropped 3; count of bases not matched to a gene: 5. CDR3 length: 13 residues. Written as DNA, the CDR3 is TGTGCCAGTAGACAGGGCCTTGGAAACACCATATATTTT. This translates into CASRQGLGNTIYF.